The following is a T cell receptor beta chain sequence with its context. Its specificity is not known. J lost 5 bases, V lost 0 bases, and 3 bases had no gene match. The CDR3 extends over 16 amino acids. CDR1 is LGHNA and CDR2 is YNFKEQ in the germline V gene. The source of the sample is a study of cytomegalovirus exposure and HLA in healthy donors. About the research overall: An early release of data contained roughly 86 million unique TCRs, which came from HLA-typed donors. Broader study findings: An assumption of roughly uniform sequencing depth across donors underlay the presence/absence analyses.

The PCR was carried out with 60 Vbeta primers and 13 Jbeta primers. Data came from immunoSEQ multiplex PCR; TCRdb stores just in-frame clones and leaves some out. Of 150,000 to 200,000 clones in the sample, 80% to 85% were seen once. The V gene is TRBV4-2, the J gene TRBJ2-5; 13 positions match TRBD2. The specimen was PBMCs. The sequence was obtained from a woman between 18 and 29 years old in good health and CMV-seronegative. CDR3 in DNA: TGTGCCAGCAGCCAAGAACTAGCGGGGGGGCTGGAGACCCAGTACTTC. This translates into CASSQELAGGLETQYF.